The sample holds many counts of the clone carrying this T cell receptor beta chain. This sample was included in a study of patients and donors after allogeneic stem cell transplantation. TCRdb ran MiXCR on the RT-PCR reads and lists one entry per CDR3 protein. Among hundreds of thousands of distinct CDR3 sequences listed, approximately 14% were seen once. The CDR3 is 14 residues long. J lost 3 bases, V lost 8 bases, and 5 bases had no gene match. Germline CDR1 reads MNHEY; CDR2 reads SVGEGT. The genes are TRBV6-2 or TRBV6-3 and TRBJ2-7; 12 bases line up with TRBD2. This sequence was found in a human donor who was either an allogeneic HSCT recipient or a stem cell or donor lymphocyte infusion donor (not recorded which). It is not recorded whose cells these are; they may come from a transplant donor. The source material was blood, either unsorted or a sorted T cell fraction (not recorded which). The CDR3 sequence: CASVPSGGDYEQYF. Here the CDR3 DNA reads TGTGCCAGCGTACCTAGCGGGGGGGACTACGAGCAGTACTTC.